The T cell receptor (beta chain) described here comes from a study of blood T cell repertoires in COVID-19. TCRdb keeps only in-frame clones here, not all; method: immunoSEQ multiplex PCR. In the table there are roughly 50,000 clones, approximately 88% of which are singletons. Germline V gene data show CDR1 as KGHDR and CDR2 as SFDVKD. The CDR3 is 13 amino acids. V dropped 4 bases and J dropped 8 bases, with 13 bases sitting between them. Sequenced sample: peripheral blood. The chain links TRBV24-1 to TRBJ1-2; D unresolved. The source is a man aged 50-59 years with acute or convalescent COVID-19. In DNA, the CDR3 is TGTGCCACCAGTGAGACTGACCGTGAGGGCTACACCTTC. Encoded protein: CATSETDREGYTF.